Listed below are T cell receptor beta chains from one sample, sequenced in a study of T cells after posttransplantation cyclophosphamide. Only in-frame clones appear in the TCRdb table, and some are missing; sequencing was by immunoSEQ multiplex PCR. Sampling found almost 35,000 clones, none seen once. Specimen: PBMCs. The receptor set was obtained from a woman in her forties or fifties in good health and a related stem cell transplant donor. Both conserved end residues are part of each CDR3. The order of the fields is clone size, J gene, D gene, V gene, CDR3 protein, CDR3 DNA. D genes are given only for firm matches. Size is omitted from some rows. Given values are once, few, many or a class for expanded clones.

>many|TRBJ2-3|TRBD2|TRBV5-1
CASRSSGMVSDTQYF
TGCGCCAGCAGATCCAGCGGGATGGTGTCAGATACGCAGTATTTT
>many|TRBJ2-1|TRBD2|TRBV5-4
CASSLFSGSVYNEQFF
TGTGCCAGCAGCTTGTTCAGCGGGAGTGTCTACAATGAGCAGTTCTTC
>few|TRBJ2-5|.|TRBV11-2
CASTDSFLGETQYF
TGTGCCAGCACCGACAGCTTCTTAGGCGAGACCCAGTACTTC
>many|TRBJ2-6|.|TRBV28
CASRPDRDSFGANVLTF
TGTGCCAGCAGGCCTGACAGGGACTCCTTTGGGGCCAACGTCCTGACTTTC
>many|TRBJ2-1|.|TRBV7-9
CASSFDNEPSNEQFF
TGTGCCAGCAGCTTCGACAACGAACCGTCCAATGAGCAGTTCTTC
>many|TRBJ2-1|TRBD2|TRBV4-3
CASSQDPLAASYNEQFF
TGCGCCAGCAGCCAAGATCCCCTAGCGGCCTCCTACAATGAGCAGTTCTTC
>.|TRBJ2-5|TRBD2|TRBV27
CASSSQLLAGEQETQYF
TGTGCCAGCAGTTCCCAATTACTAGCGGGCGAACAAGAGACCCAGTACTTC
>.|TRBJ2-5|TRBD2|TRBV11-3
CASTLAGEETQYF
TGTGCCAGCACTTTAGCGGGGGAAGAGACCCAGTACTTC
>many|TRBJ2-1|TRBD2|TRBV7-3
CASSLQPSGSGQFF
TGTGCCAGCAGCTTACAACCTAGCGGGAGTGGGCAGTTCTTC
>many|TRBJ1-5|.|TRBV4-3
CASSQGGPTGNQPQHF
TGCGCCAGCAGCCAGGGGGGGCCCACCGGGAATCAGCCCCAGCATTTT
>few|TRBJ1-2|TRBD1|TRBV7-2
CASSSSPPGQGLSYTF
TGTGCCAGCAGCTCAAGTCCCCCGGGACAGGGGCTTAGCTACACCTTC
>many|TRBJ2-1|.|TRBV19
CASSPGVYNEQFF
TGTGCCAGTAGTCCCGGGGTTTACAATGAGCAGTTCTTC
>many|TRBJ2-1|TRBD2|TRBV7-6
CASSHRASGRLYNEQFF
TGTGCCAGCAGCCATCGGGCTAGCGGCCGTCTCTACAATGAGCAGTTCTTC
>many|TRBJ2-7|.|TRBV27
CASSLSGNYEQYF
TGTGCCAGCAGTTTATCAGGCAACTACGAGCAGTACTTC
>many|TRBJ1-2|TRBD1|TRBV10-3
CAISEGAGRGYGYTF
TGTGCCATCAGTGAAGGGGCGGGCAGGGGGTATGGCTACACCTTC
>many|TRBJ2-1|TRBD1|TRBV6-1
CATTGTGVYNEQFF
TGTGCCACTACCGGGACAGGGGTATACAATGAGCAGTTCTTC
>few|TRBJ1-5|.|TRBV2
CASRENRERSNQPQHF
TGTGCCAGCAGGGAAAACAGGGAAAGGAGCAATCAGCCCCAGCATTTT
>.|TRBJ2-5|TRBD2|TRBV28
CASSLFFEREGNQGETQYF
TGTGCCAGCAGTTTATTTTTCGAGCGGGAGGGAAATCAGGGAGAGACCCAGTACTTC